This T cell receptor beta chain was documented in a study of cytomegalovirus exposure and HLA in healthy donors. PCR amplification relied on 60 Vbeta primers (plus 13 Jbeta primers). Profiled with immunoSEQ multiplex PCR; TCRdb holds only in-frame clones, not every one. The table has roughly 150,000 clones, 75% to 90% seen once. The V end was cut by 4 bases, the J end by 1 base, with 13 bases between. Looked up from germline, CDR1 is LNHDA and CDR2 is SQIVND (reference sequence). The CDR3 is 15 residues long. The chain employs TRBV19 and TRBJ1-1; D perhaps matches TRBD1 (6 bases). This receptor was obtained from a boy under 10 years old in good health and CMV-seronegative. The sequenced material came from PBMCs. The CDR3, as DNA: TGTGCCAGTAGTAAGGGATCGACAGGGAACACTGAAGCTTTCTTT. The encoded protein is CASSKGSTGNTEAFF.